The 8 T cell receptor beta chains reported below all come from one sample, sequenced in a study of T cell repertoires in cytomegalovirus infection. From the reads, TCRdb called clonotypes with MiXCR, one entry per CDR3 protein. Among about 490,000 distinct CDR3 sequences listed, about 30% were seen once. Sample: PBMCs. These TCRs come from a human donor in good health (CMV status not recorded). Some clones in this sample may be carry-over from other donors' samples.

This sequence joins TRBV10-3 and TRBJ1-3; D not resolved. V was trimmed by 3 bases and J by 4 bases, leaving 10 bases between them. The CDR3 contains 14 residues. Germline V gene data show CDR1 as ENHRY and CDR2 as SYGVKD. CDR3 region: CAISDRGSGNTIYF. As DNA, the CDR3 is TGTGCCATCAGTGACCGGGGTTCAGGAAACACCATATATTTT.

The rearrangement joins TRBV27 to TRBJ1-6, with unresolved D. Germline V gene data show CDR1 as MNHEY and CDR2 as SMNVEV (reference sequence). Trimming took 3 bases from V and 7 from J, leaving 13 bases between them. The CDR3 has 15 amino acids. Written as DNA, the CDR3 is TGTGCCAGCAGTTTTGAGTGGCCGGGAAATTCACCCCTCCACTTT. It translates to CASSFEWPGNSPLHF.

CDR3 nucleotides: TGCAGTGCTAGACGACTAGCGGGAACGCAGTATTTT. Protein: CSARRLAGTQYF. The chain carries TRBV20-1 and TRBJ2-3; 11 bases are shared with TRBD2. Germline CDR1 is DFQATT and CDR2 is SNEGSKA (reference sequence). Losses at the gene ends were 2 bases for V and 9 bases for J; bases not matched to a gene: 1. The CDR3 contains 12 residues.

The rearrangement joins TRBV19 to TRBJ2-7; 9 bases map to TRBD1. Looked up from germline, CDR1 is LNHDA and CDR2 is SQIVND (reference sequence). J lost 6 bases, V lost 5 bases, and 5 bases had no gene match. The CDR3 sequence is 13 residues long. DNA of the CDR3: TGTGCCAGTAGTGGACAGGGGACTTTCGAGCAGTACTTC. Its translation is CASSGQGTFEQYF.

This clonotype was counted at least ten times. The chain recombines TRBV12-5 with TRBJ2-3; D remains unclear. This CDR3 region has 11 residues. V dropped 5 bases and J dropped 6 bases, with 6 bases sitting between them. Per germline, CDR1 LGHNT and CDR2 FRNRAP. CDR3 region: CASGPTDTQYF. The CDR3 DNA follows: TGTGCTAGTGGTCCCACCGATACGCAGTATTTT.

CDR3 region: CASSPQGQGTDEQYF. DNA of the CDR3: TGTGCCAGTAGTCCCCAGGGACAGGGTACGGATGAGCAGTACTTC. This chain links TRBV19 with TRBJ2-7; 9 positions match TRBD1. V shed 5 bases and J 7 bases; nucleotides not matched to a gene: 12. This CDR3 spans 15 amino acids. The V gene's germline CDR1 is LNHDA and CDR2 SQIVND (reference sequence).

This clonotype was picked up a small number of times. This rearrangement joins TRBV6-1 to TRBJ2-7; D perhaps matches TRBD2 (6 bases). There are 15 residues in the CDR3. CDR1 and CDR2 (germline): MNHNS, SASEGT. Deletions cut 6 bases from V and 2 bases from J, with 17 bases between. For the CDR3, the DNA is TGTGCCAGCAGAGATACGGGACGGACTACCTACGAGCAGTACTTC. Translated, it gives CASRDTGRTTYEQYF.

As regards this clonotype: A much more abundant neighbour one base away suggests this may be a read error. This chain links TRBV12-3 or TRBV12-4 with TRBJ1-1; D perhaps matches TRBD1 (5 bases). The CDR3 totals 16 residues. CDR3: CASSLVIRGMNTEVFF. The CDR3 DNA follows: TGTGCCAGCAGTTTAGTGATCCGGGGCATGAACACTGAAGTTTTCTTT.